The 4 T cell receptor beta chains presented below share a single source sample, sequenced in a study of blood T cell repertoires in COVID-19. Measured with immunoSEQ multiplex PCR; TCRdb has only the in-frame clones, and not every one. The sample has about 200,000 clones; over 70% are singletons. The sequencing sample was made of peripheral blood. Receptor source: a woman between 65 and 79 years old with acute or convalescent COVID-19.

This clone was observed a single time. This chain joins TRBV6-6 and TRBJ1-5; possible D gene TRBD1, 5 bases. The CDR3 spans 15 residues. The germline CDR1 and CDR2 sequences are MNHNY and SVGAGI (reference sequence). V was cut by 5 bases and J by 3 bases, with 14 bases left in between. The DNA for the CDR3 is TGTGCCAGCAGTCAAACCGACAGAATCAATCAGCCCCAGCATTTT. Its translation is CASSQTDRINQPQHF.

The V call is TRBV25-1, the J call TRBJ2-3, with TRBD2 identical over 7 bases. J was trimmed by 3 bases and V by 3 bases; bases with no gene match: 0. CDR1 is MGHDK and CDR2 is SYGVNS in the germline V gene. This CDR3 is built from 13 residues. CDR3 sequence: CASSDGGTDTQYF. DNA for the CDR3: TGTGCCAGCAGTGACGGGGGGACAGATACGCAGTATTTT.

A few counts support this clone. This sequence joins TRBV4-1 and TRBJ1-4; 7 bases agree with TRBD1. V was clipped by 0 bases and J by 8 bases; unmatched bases: 12. The length of the CDR3 is 17 residues. Germline-derived CDR1 and CDR2 are MGHRA and YSYEKL. In nucleotides, the CDR3 is TGCGCCAGCAGCCAAGATTACTACGGGCAGGGGGACGAAAAACTGTTTTTT. This encodes CASSQDYYGQGDEKLFF.

J is TRBJ2-4 and V is TRBV30; 11 nucleotides agree with TRBD1. The V segment lost 1 base and the J segment 8 bases; nucleotides outside the gene matches: 10. This CDR3 is built from 16 residues. From germline, CDR1 is GTSNPN and CDR2 SVGIG (reference sequence). The CDR3 sequence: CAWSGTGGDYQDIQYF. DNA for the CDR3: TGTGCCTGGAGTGGGACAGGGGGCGATTATCAGGACATTCAGTACTTC.